The sample holds a few counts of the clone carrying this T cell receptor beta chain. The source of the sample is a study of blood T cell repertoires in COVID-19. Study background: Italy, Spain and the United States were the sources of the convalescent and acute COVID-19 samples.

There are 14 residues in the CDR3. CDR1 MGHRA and CDR2 YSYEKL come from the germline V gene. Trimming took 4 bases from V and 5 from J; bases not matched to a gene: 3. The repertoire was sequenced with immunoSEQ multiplex PCR; TCRdb's copy has only in-frame clones and lacks some. In the table there are about 390,000 clones, roughly 89% of which are singletons. Allocation to cohorts depended on clinical history reported by the participants. The rearrangement joins TRBV4-1 to TRBJ2-7, with 12 bases that match TRBD2. This sequence originates from a woman in her 50s who had recovered from COVID-19. The sample consisted of PBMCs or T cells enriched from blood (not recorded which). In nucleotides, the CDR3 is TGCGCCAGCAGCCGAACTAGCGGGGGGAACGAGCAGTACTTC. The encoded protein is CASSRTSGGNEQYF.